The 26 T cell receptor beta chains below all came from one sample that was sequenced in a study of glioma-infiltrating T cells after dendritic cell vaccination. TCRdb keeps only in-frame clones here, not all; method: immunoSEQ multiplex PCR. The sample records some 90,000 clones, roughly four fifths being singletons. The time point is: after dendritic cell vaccination, including at tumor progression/relapse. The specimen was blood, collected after dendritic cell vaccination. These receptors all stem from a human donor with glioblastoma.

V and J are TRBV18 and TRBJ2-2; D call uncertain. Germline lookup yields CDR1 KGHSH and CDR2 LQKENI. The CDR3 loop spans 16 amino acids. Trimming took off 9 bases at V and 1 base at J, with 18 bases between the two ends. This CDR3 is CASPSHGSLNTGELFF. The CDR3 DNA is TGTGCCAGTCCGTCTCACGGGTCCCTGAACACCGGGGAGCTGTTTTTT.

The chain links TRBV6-5 to TRBJ2-4; the D is unclear. The CDR3 is 16 amino acids. The ends were cut back, 2 bases at V and 0 bases at J, with 11 bases in the middle. From germline, CDR1 is MNHEY and CDR2 SVGAGI. DNA of the CDR3: TGTGCCAGCAGTTACGCGGCAAATTTAGCCAAAAACATTCAGTACTTC. It specifies CASSYAANLAKNIQYF.

The genes are TRBV5-1 and TRBJ1-2, with D unclear. This CDR3 has 13 residues. Trimming left V 4 bases short and J 3 bases short, with 10 bases between. Germline V CDR1 and CDR2: SGHRS, YFSETQ. The CDR3 sequence is CASSPEGDYGYTF. In DNA, the CDR3 is TGCGCCAGCAGCCCCGAGGGAGACTATGGCTACACCTTC.

The genes are TRBV5-6 and TRBJ1-1; 7 bases fit TRBD1. CDR1 and CDR2 from the germline V gene are SGHDT and YYEEEE. This CDR3 comprises 14 residues. V was clipped by 4 bases and J by 4 bases; unmatched bases: 7. DNA for the CDR3: TGTGCCAGCAGCCGACGGACAGGACTCACTGAAGCTTTCTTT. It codes for CASSRRTGLTEAFF.

The chain joins TRBV28 to TRBJ1-2, with 7 nucleotides matching TRBD1. Germline CDR1 reads MDHEN; CDR2 reads SYDVKM. The ends lost 6 bases at V and 8 bases at J; junction bases unmatched: 9. CDR3 length: 13 amino acids. This chain's CDR3 is CASRNGGQVGYTF. CDR3 in DNA: TGTGCCAGCAGAAATGGAGGACAGGTGGGCTACACCTTC.

The chain employs TRBV30 and TRBJ1-2; TRBD1 is a possible D gene (6 bases). V was trimmed by 0 bases and J by 12 bases, leaving 23 bases between them. The CDR3 has 15 amino acids. The germline V gene encodes CDR1 GTSNPN and CDR2 SVGIG (reference sequence). This CDR3 is CAWSVTPIRSRDNTF. The CDR3 DNA sequence: TGTGCCTGGAGTGTGACGCCCATAAGAAGCCGGGACAACACCTTC.

The genes are TRBV9 and TRBJ1-3; D is possibly TRBD1 (5 bases). Germline lookup yields CDR1 SGDLS and CDR2 YYNGEE. V lost 1 base, J lost 4 bases, and 12 bases lay in between. The CDR3 is made up of 15 amino acids. In nucleotides, the CDR3 is TGTGCCAGCAGCGTATTCACAGGTACCGGAAACACCATATATTTT. It encodes CASSVFTGTGNTIYF.

This rearrangement joins TRBV19 to TRBJ1-5; possible D gene TRBD1, 6 bases. The germline gives CDR1 LNHDA, CDR2 SQIVND (reference sequence). The V end lost 0 bases, the J end lost 1 base, and 19 bases lay between the germline ends. The CDR3 has 19 amino acids. Here the CDR3 reads CASSIDESSSTGSNQPQHF. In nucleotides, the CDR3 is TGTGCCAGTAGTATAGATGAATCGTCGTCTACAGGGAGCAATCAGCCCCAGCATTTT.

The chain employs TRBV7-9 and TRBJ2-3; 11 nucleotides line up with TRBD2. V was pared by 9 bases and J by 0 bases, with 8 bases of the junction left unmatched. The CDR3 contains 16 residues. Germline values: CDR1 SEHNR, CDR2 FQNEAQ (reference sequence). CDR3 in amino acids: CARVRGLAVSTDTQYF. CDR3 in DNA: TGTGCCAGGGTACGGGGACTAGCGGTTAGCACAGATACGCAGTATTTT.

J is TRBJ1-1 and V is TRBV7-2; TRBD1 aligns across 8 bases. Germline-derived CDR1 and CDR2 are SGHTA and FQGNSA. CDR3 length: 15 amino acids. J lost 4 bases, V lost 5 bases, and 9 bases had no gene match. The CDR3 protein is CASSPRQGQGTEAFF. The CDR3 region has the DNA TGTGCCAGCAGCCCAAGACAGGGGCAGGGCACTGAAGCTTTCTTT.

This clone is categorized as medium-sized. The J gene is TRBJ1-1, the V gene TRBV2; perhaps TRBD1 as D (5 bases). Germline values: CDR1 SNHLY, CDR2 FYNNEI. This CDR3 region has 13 residues. Deletions cut 7 bases from V and 5 bases from J, with 14 bases between. The CDR3 here is CASIRVGRTEAFF. Here the CDR3 DNA reads TGTGCCAGCATCAGGGTAGGGAGGACTGAAGCTTTCTTT. The full variable domain, its missing parts supplied by reference TRBV2 and TRBJ1-1, is EPEVTQTPSHQVTQMGQEVILRCVPISNHLYFYWYRQILGQKVEFLVSFYNNEISEKSEIFDDQFSVERPDGSNFTLKIRSTKLEDSAMYFCASIRVGRTEAFFGQGTRLTVV.

The chain joins TRBV30 to TRBJ1-1; a possible D gene is TRBD1 (6 bases). V gave up 3 bases and J gave up 4 bases, with 15 bases separating them. Germline CDR1 and CDR2: GTSNPN and SVGIG (reference sequence). The CDR3 has 14 amino acids. The CDR3 region is CAWSQKRGSTEAFF. DNA for the CDR3: TGTGCCTGGAGCCAGAAGAGGGGGAGCACTGAAGCTTTCTTT.

V and J are TRBV4-2 and TRBJ1-5, with a weak D call TRBD1 (6 bases). The CDR3 consists of 16 residues. The germline CDR1 and CDR2 sequences are LGHNA and YNFKEQ. V was shortened by 2 bases and J by 0 bases, with 11 bases between the two germline ends. The CDR3 DNA reads TGTGCCAGCAGCCAATGGGGACACCCTAGCAATCAGCCCCAGCATTTT. Amino acids: CASSQWGHPSNQPQHF.

This sequence joins TRBV4-1 and TRBJ1-5, with D perhaps TRBD1 (6 bases). Per the germline V gene, CDR1 is MGHRA and CDR2 is YSYEKL. Trimming stripped 0 bases from V and 11 bases from J, with 23 bases between. This CDR3 comprises 17 residues. CDR3 coding DNA: TGCGCCAGCAGCCAAGAAGGGGGGGGCCCGGGCTCATTGACCCAGCATTTT. Its translation: CASSQEGGGPGSLTQHF.

The V and J genes are TRBV6-1 and TRBJ1-1; 8 positions agree with TRBD1. Per the germline V gene, CDR1 is MNHNS and CDR2 is SASEGT. With V trimmed by 3 bases and J by 1 base, 16 bases remained unmatched. CDR3 length: 19 amino acids. CDR3 coding DNA: TGTGCCAGCAGTGATGGTAAGCAGGGGGCACTCCCTCCGAACACTGAAGCTTTCTTT. It codes for CASSDGKQGALPPNTEAFF.

This rearrangement joins TRBV5-6 to TRBJ1-2; D gene unclear. The CDR3 has 16 amino acids. The germline gives CDR1 SGHDT, CDR2 YYEEEE. Trimming cost V 4 bases and J 5 bases, with 21 bases left between them. The CDR3 loop is CASSPAGIEALYGYTF. In DNA form, the CDR3 reads TGTGCCAGCAGCCCCGCCGGGATTGAAGCTTTATATGGCTACACCTTC.

This clone was detected once. V usage is TRBV6-5 and J usage is TRBJ1-3; TRBD1 might be the D (5 bases). V was shortened by 0 bases and J by 4 bases, with 10 bases between the two germline ends. Per the germline V gene, CDR1 is MNHEY and CDR2 is SVGAGI. The CDR3 runs 15 residues. The CDR3 reads CASSYSGVGGNTIYF. The CDR3 region has the DNA TGTGCCAGCAGTTACTCAGGGGTAGGAGGAAACACCATATATTTT.

V is TRBV5-1 and J is TRBJ2-7; 13 nucleotides align to TRBD2. V shed 1 base, J shed 12 bases, and the junction held 7 bases outside the gene matches. Germline V CDR1 and CDR2: SGHRS, YFSETQ. The CDR3 covers 14 residues. The CDR3 reads CASSLRGLAGIPYF. DNA for the CDR3: TGCGCCAGCAGCTTGCGGGGACTAGCGGGGATCCCGTACTTC.

The rearrangement links TRBV5-4 to TRBJ1-3; the D is unclear. Trimming took 0 bases from V and 3 from J, leaving 7 bases between them. Germline V gene lookup returns CDR1 SGHNT and CDR2 YYREEE (reference sequence). The CDR3 spans 14 residues. The CDR3 sequence is CASSLGAYGNTIYF. DNA for the CDR3: TGTGCCAGCAGCTTGGGAGCTTATGGAAACACCATATATTTT. Supplemented by reference TRBV5-4 and TRBJ1-3, the full variable domain reads ETGVTQSPTHLIKTRGQQVTLRCSSQSGHNTVSWYQQALGQGPQFIFQYYREEENGRGNFPPRFSGLQFPNYSSELNVNALELDDSALYLCASSLGAYGNTIYFGEGSWLTVV.

Points on this clone: Germline and junction disagree at one end, which may indicate a read error. This chain joins TRBV7-7 and TRBJ1-6; D gene ambiguous. The CDR3 length is 16 residues. Germline CDR1 SSHAT, CDR2 FNYEAQ (reference sequence). In nucleotides, the CDR3 is TGTGCTAGCAGCGCGGGGTTCAACTCCTATAATTCACCCCTCCACTTT. This gives the protein CASSAGFNSYNSPLHF.

This rearrangement joins TRBV6-5 to TRBJ1-1; 10 bases are shared with TRBD1. Trimming at V came to 7 bases and at J to 3 bases, leaving 5 bases not matched to a gene. Germline V gene lookup returns CDR1 MNHEY and CDR2 SVGAGI. The CDR3 extends over 14 amino acids. The DNA for the CDR3 is TGTGCCAGCACCGCGACAGGGGGCGACACTGAAGCTTTCTTT. This codes for CASTATGGDTEAFF.

This chain links TRBV6-1 with TRBJ1-2; D remains unclear. This CDR3 has 13 amino acids. Germline V lookup: CDR1 MNHNS, CDR2 SASEGT. Trimming took off 7 bases at V and 4 bases at J, with 13 bases between the two ends. The CDR3 region is CASNSGRTYGYTF. In nucleotides, the CDR3 is TGTGCCAGCAATTCGGGGAGGACCTATGGCTACACCTTC.

DNA of the CDR3: TGTGCCAGCAGTTACGCAGGAGGTCCGTATGAGCAGTTCTTC. Its protein product is CASSYAGGPYEQFF. This chain joins TRBV6-5 and TRBJ2-1, with D possibly TRBD2 on 5 matching bases. V gave up 2 bases and J gave up 8 bases, with 13 bases separating them. CDR1 and CDR2 from the germline V gene are MNHEY and SVGAGI. This CDR3 has 14 amino acids.

The chain uses TRBV7-6 and TRBJ1-4, with D possibly matching TRBD1 (5 bases). V lost 1 base and J 6 bases, leaving 15 bases between the germline ends. The CDR3 totals 16 residues. Germline V CDR1 and CDR2: SGHVS, FNYEAQ. CDR3 DNA: TGTGCCAGCAGCTTAGTCCCCCCACCGGGGGATGAAAAACTGTTTTTT. Its protein product is CASSLVPPPGDEKLFF.

This chain connects TRBV29-1 to TRBJ2-2; TRBD1 aligns across 9 bases. Looked up from germline, CDR1 is SQVTM and CDR2 is ANQGSEA. After removal of 7 bases from V and 4 bases from J, the junction contained 10 bases not matched to a gene. The CDR3 covers 15 residues. The CDR3: CSGRTGGYGTGELFF. CDR3 sequence (DNA): TGCAGCGGACGTACAGGGGGCTACGGCACCGGGGAGCTGTTTTTT.

CDR3 coding DNA: TGCGCCAGCAGCTTCGGGGGGCAATGGACTGAAGCTTTCTTT. Encoded protein: CASSFGGQWTEAFF. The V call is TRBV5-1, the J call TRBJ1-1, with D possibly TRBD1 on 6 matching bases. Trimming cost V 2 bases and J 5 bases, with 13 bases left between them. This CDR3 is 14 amino acids long. CDR1 SGHRS and CDR2 YFSETQ come from the germline V gene.